These 32 T cell receptor beta chains originate from one sample sequenced in a study of PD-1 blockade in classical Hodgkin lymphoma. Every patient had relapsed following autologous stem cell transplantation, and cohorts differed in brentuximab vedotin exposure. Only in-frame clones appear in the TCRdb table, and some are missing; sequencing was by immunoSEQ multiplex PCR. The sample holds 25,000 to 35,000 clones, around 71% seen once. The sample was peripheral blood mononuclear cells (PBMCs), taken before the second cycle of nivolumab. The receptors here all came from a human donor with classical Hodgkin lymphoma.

V and J are TRBV6-1 and TRBJ2-3, with D perhaps assigned TRBD1 or TRBD2 (5 bases each). The V gene's germline CDR1 is MNHNS and CDR2 SASEGT. The CDR3 loop spans 14 amino acids. The V end was cut by 6 bases, the J end by 2 bases, with 12 bases between. The CDR3 spells CASSEGPITDTQYF. CDR3 nucleotides: TGTGCCAGCAGCGAGGGGCCTATCACAGATACGCAGTATTTT.

The chain has TRBV13 and TRBJ2-1; D might be TRBD1 (6 bases). V gave up 8 bases and J gave up 0 bases, with 11 bases separating them. The CDR3 is 14 residues long. The germline V gene encodes CDR1 PRHDT and CDR2 FYEKMQ (reference sequence). DNA for the CDR3: TGTGCCAGCCAACCAGGGGACTCCTACAATGAGCAGTTCTTC. This gives the protein CASQPGDSYNEQFF.

Only one count was recorded for this clone. V gene TRBV9 combines with J gene TRBJ2-2; the match to TRBD1 covers 7 bases. CDR3 length: 15 residues. Germline loops: CDR1 SGDLS, CDR2 YYNGEE. Trimming removed 3 bases from V and 0 bases from J; junction bases left unmatched: 2. The CDR3 here is CASSAGQANTGELFF. In nucleotides, the CDR3 is TGTGCCAGCAGCGCCGGACAGGCGAACACCGGGGAGCTGTTTTTT.

This clone was seen a few times. The chain has TRBV6-5 and TRBJ1-2, with 7 bases fitting TRBD1. The CDR3 spans 12 residues. V was clipped by 10 bases and J by 2 bases; unmatched bases: 4. Germline lookup yields CDR1 MNHEY and CDR2 SVGAGI. This CDR3 reads CATRDSNYGYTF. DNA for the CDR3: TGTGCCACCCGGGACAGCAACTATGGCTACACCTTC.

This chain uses TRBV5-6 with TRBJ2-7, with D perhaps matching TRBD1 or TRBD2 (6 bases each). Germline-derived CDR1 and CDR2 are SGHDT and YYEEEE. This CDR3 has 15 amino acids. Trimming stripped 0 bases from V and 1 base from J, with 11 bases between. The CDR3 region is CASSLGRGPSYEQYF. The DNA of the CDR3 is TGTGCCAGCAGCTTGGGACGGGGGCCGTCCTACGAGCAGTACTTC.

This clone appeared a single time. The chain uses TRBV6-1 and TRBJ1-3; D unclear. The CDR3 totals 13 residues. The germline gives CDR1 MNHNS, CDR2 SASEGT. Trimming left V 1 base short and J 3 bases short, with 4 bases between. The CDR3 loop is CASSEVGGNTIYF. DNA for the CDR3: TGTGCCAGCAGTGAAGTTGGTGGAAACACCATATATTTT.

The V and J genes are TRBV5-1 and TRBJ2-1; TRBD2 might be the D (5 bases). The CDR3 sequence is 15 residues long. The V and J ends lost 2 bases and 2 bases respectively, with 11 bases between them. CDR1 and CDR2 (germline): SGHRS, YFSETQ. CDR3 residues: CASSFAGSAYNEQFF. CDR3 in DNA: TGCGCCAGCAGCTTTGCGGGTAGTGCCTACAATGAGCAGTTCTTC.

CDR3 sequence (DNA): TGCAGCGTTGAAGATTTCGACAGTACCAAGACCCTAGCCAAAAACATTCAGTACTTC. It is translated as CSVEDFDSTKTLAKNIQYF. The rearrangement joins TRBV29-1 to TRBJ2-4, with D possibly matching TRBD1 (5 bases). The CDR3 length is 19 residues. The germline V and J ends were trimmed by 0 bases and 0 bases, with 21 bases remaining between them. Germline CDR1 and CDR2: SQVTM and ANQGSEA.

The rearrangement links TRBV29-1 to TRBJ1-1, with a possible D match to TRBD1 (5 bases). The CDR3 loop spans 12 amino acids. Per germline, CDR1 SQVTM and CDR2 ANQGSEA. Trimming removed 4 bases from V and 2 bases from J, with 8 bases in between. The CDR3 DNA follows: TGCAGCGTTGGAGGGGATAACACTGAAGCTTTCTTT. This sequence encodes CSVGGDNTEAFF.

The chain combines TRBV11-3 with TRBJ2-6; 11 bases match TRBD1. The germline gives CDR1 SGHNT, CDR2 YENEEA. The junction had 6 bases not matched to a gene; V was cut back by 5 bases and J by 0 bases. The CDR3 covers 18 residues. This CDR3 reads CASSPGQGALSGANVLTF. CDR3 in DNA: TGTGCCAGCAGCCCCGGACAGGGGGCTCTCTCTGGGGCCAACGTCCTGACTTTC.

This chain joins TRBV16 and TRBJ2-1; possible D gene TRBD1, 6 bases. The V end lost 7 bases, the J end lost 9 bases, and 19 bases lay between the germline ends. This CDR3 has 14 residues. The germline gives CDR1 KGHSY, CDR2 FQNENV. The CDR3 here is CASTPLQGTAEQFF. The CDR3, as DNA: TGTGCCAGCACACCGCTGCAGGGGACGGCTGAGCAGTTCTTC.

This clone was detected only a few times. This chain links TRBV6-5 with TRBJ2-3; TRBD2 agrees at 15 bases. Germline V gene data show CDR1 as MNHEY and CDR2 as SVGAGI. The CDR3 covers 15 residues. The junction had 4 bases not matched to a gene; V was cut back by 4 bases and J by 8 bases. CDR3 sequence reads: CASSWTSGGATTQYF. The CDR3 region has the DNA TGTGCCAGCAGTTGGACTAGCGGGGGGGCAACTACGCAGTATTTT.

This clone appeared once. The chain links TRBV30 to TRBJ1-1; D gene unclear. The CDR3 totals 13 residues. The V end was cut by 5 bases, the J end by 0 bases, with 10 bases between. Germline V gene lookup returns CDR1 GTSNPN and CDR2 SVGIG (reference sequence). This CDR3 reads CAWVQTMNTEAFF. As DNA, the CDR3 is TGTGCCTGGGTACAGACTATGAACACTGAAGCTTTCTTT.

The chain joins TRBV7-2 to TRBJ2-5, with a tentative D call TRBD2 (5 bases). The CDR3 spans 16 residues. CDR1 SGHTA and CDR2 FQGNSA come from the germline V gene. The V end lost 0 bases, the J end lost 5 bases, and 16 bases lay between the germline ends. The CDR3 sequence: CASSLAGRVDLETQYF. The CDR3 region has the DNA TGTGCCAGCAGCTTAGCAGGGCGGGTGGATCTTGAGACCCAGTACTTC.

The rearrangement joins TRBV19 to TRBJ2-3; TRBD2 aligns across 10 bases. V dropped 3 bases and J dropped 4; count of bases not matched to a gene: 1. The V gene's germline CDR1 is LNHDA and CDR2 SQIVND (reference sequence). This CDR3 is 14 amino acids long. This CDR3 is CASSIGLAADTQYF. As DNA, the CDR3 is TGTGCCAGTAGTATCGGACTAGCGGCAGATACGCAGTATTTT. The full variable domain, rest sourced from reference TRBV19 and TRBJ2-3, is DGGITQSPKYLFRKEGQNVTLSCEQNLNHDAMYWYRQDPGQGLRLIYYSQIVNDFQKGDIAEGYSVSREKKESFPLTVTSAQKNPTAFYLCASSIGLAADTQYFGPGTRLTVL.

This chain links TRBV2 with TRBJ2-1, with 7 bases lining up with TRBD2. CDR3 length equals 14 residues. The V and J ends lost 3 bases and 2 bases, in that order; junction bases with no gene match: 1. The germline V gene encodes CDR1 SNHLY and CDR2 FYNNEI. The CDR3 nucleotides are TGTGCCAGCAGTGAGGCGGGAGCCTACAATGAGCAGTTCTTC. This translates into CASSEAGAYNEQFF. Supplemented by reference TRBV2 and TRBJ2-1, the full variable domain reads EPEVTQTPSHQVTQMGQEVILRCVPISNHLYFYWYRQILGQKVEFLVSFYNNEISEKSEIFDDQFSVERPDGSNFTLKIRSTKLEDSAMYFCASSEAGAYNEQFFGPGTRLTVL.

The chain employs TRBV5-1 and TRBJ1-4; 7 nucleotides align to TRBD1. CDR1 is SGHRS and CDR2 is YFSETQ in the germline V gene. The CDR3 length is 15 residues. The trim removed 0 bases at V and 5 bases at J, leaving 4 bases unmatched. CDR3 in DNA: TGCGCCAGCAGCTTGGAGGGACAGCTGAATGAAAAACTGTTTTTT. Translated: CASSLEGQLNEKLFF.

This clone was seen only a few times. The chain recombines TRBV27 with TRBJ2-2, with D perhaps TRBD1 (6 bases). The CDR3 consists of 17 residues. The V gene's germline CDR1 is MNHEY and CDR2 SMNVEV (reference sequence). V lost 1 base and J 7 bases, leaving 19 bases between the germline ends. CDR3 residues: CASSLLQGYPHDGELFF. CDR3 bases: TGTGCCAGCAGTTTATTACAGGGATATCCGCACGACGGGGAGCTGTTTTTT.

The table lists this clone with a few counts. J is TRBJ2-7 and V is TRBV7-8; the match to TRBD1 covers 7 bases. CDR3 length: 14 residues. V trimming: 5 bases; J trimming: 11 bases; junction bases outside the gene matches: 15. CDR1 and CDR2 (germline): SGHVS, FQNEAQ. CDR3 in amino acids: CASSPDRMHAEKYF. CDR3 nucleotide sequence: TGTGCCAGCAGCCCGGACAGGATGCATGCTGAGAAGTACTTC.

The chain joins TRBV29-1 to TRBJ2-7; D might be TRBD1 or TRBD2, each matching 5 bases. From germline, CDR1 is SQVTM and CDR2 ANQGSEA. The CDR3 runs 11 residues. V was clipped by 6 bases and J by 7 bases, with 13 bases between them. The CDR3: CSVKGPGEQYF. CDR3 DNA sequence: TGCAGCGTAAAGGGGCCGGGAGAGCAGTACTTC.

As to this clone: The sample has other DNA sequences that encode this CDR3 too. The genes are TRBV6-1 and TRBJ1-4; 7 nucleotides align to TRBD1. Germline CDR1 is MNHNS and CDR2 is SASEGT. V lost 6 bases to trimming and J lost 5 bases; unmatched junction nucleotides: 6. The length of the CDR3 is 14 residues. The DNA of the CDR3 is TGTGCCAGCAGGGAGGGGGCAGGCAATGAAAAACTGTTTTTT. Amino acids: CASREGAGNEKLFF.

The chain combines TRBV30 with TRBJ1-4; D gene ambiguous. CDR3 length equals 16 residues. The V end was cut by 2 bases, the J end by 0 bases, with 13 bases between. CDR1 and CDR2 from the germline V gene are GTSNPN and SVGIG (reference sequence). The CDR3 here is CAWSIPSHSTNEKLFF. The CDR3 DNA reads TGTGCCTGGAGTATCCCCAGCCATTCAACTAATGAAAAACTGTTTTTT.

This chain joins TRBV27 and TRBJ1-1; D gene uncertain. The CDR3 consists of 17 residues. The V gene's germline CDR1 is MNHEY and CDR2 SMNVEV (reference sequence). Trimming took off 2 bases at V and 0 bases at J, with 16 bases between the two ends. The DNA for the CDR3 is TGTGCCAGCAGTTTAATACAGAGATCTTCCGTGAACACTGAAGCTTTCTTT. It yields the protein CASSLIQRSSVNTEAFF.

V gene TRBV19 combines with J gene TRBJ2-5; D perhaps matches TRBD1 (5 bases). The CDR3 has 13 residues. The germline CDR1 and CDR2 sequences are LNHDA and SQIVND (reference sequence). Trimming took off 10 bases at V and 2 bases at J, with 14 bases between the two ends. The CDR3 DNA reads TGTGCCATCGTCACACAGGTTCAAGAGACCCAGTACTTC. It encodes CAIVTQVQETQYF.

This chain joins TRBV6-6 and TRBJ1-4; 7 nucleotides match TRBD1. From germline, CDR1 is MNHNY and CDR2 SVGAGI (reference sequence). After removal of 5 bases from V and 3 bases from J, the junction contained 6 bases not matched to a gene. CDR3 length: 15 amino acids. The DNA of the CDR3 is TGTGCCAGCAGTGCCGACGGGACAGCTAATGAAAAACTGTTTTTT. This encodes CASSADGTANEKLFF.

The gene calls are TRBV19 and TRBJ2-2; D is possibly TRBD1 or TRBD2 (5 bases each). CDR1 is LNHDA and CDR2 is SQIVND in the germline V gene (reference sequence). CDR3 size: 15 residues. V lost 7 bases, J lost 5 bases, and 17 bases lay in between. The CDR3 is CASTSFGAGTGELFF. As DNA, the CDR3 is TGTGCCAGTACTTCATTCGGGGCCGGGACCGGGGAGCTGTTTTTT.

Only a few counts were recorded for this clone. The chain employs TRBV4-3 and TRBJ2-3, with 8 bases aligning to TRBD2. V trimming: 0 bases; J trimming: 0 bases; junction bases outside the gene matches: 8. The CDR3 runs to 18 residues. The germline V gene encodes CDR1 LGHNA and CDR2 YSLEER. The CDR3 coding sequence is TGCGCCAGCAGCCAAGAAGTTAATAGCGGGGCTAGCACAGATACGCAGTATTTT. Translating it yields CASSQEVNSGASTDTQYF.

V gene TRBV28 combines with J gene TRBJ1-5; D possibly corresponds to TRBD1 (5 bases). Germline V gene data show CDR1 as MDHEN and CDR2 as SYDVKM. The CDR3 is made up of 15 amino acids. The germline V and J ends were trimmed by 5 bases and 1 base, with 12 bases remaining between them. The CDR3 sequence is CASSPREGSNQPQHF. The CDR3 bases are TGTGCCAGCAGTCCCAGGGAGGGGAGCAATCAGCCCCAGCATTTT.

The rearrangement links TRBV5-1 to TRBJ2-5, with TRBD1 as a possible D gene (6 bases). Germline V lookup: CDR1 SGHRS, CDR2 YFSETQ. V was trimmed by 1 base and J by 2 bases, leaving 9 bases between them. CDR3 length equals 14 residues. The CDR3 DNA is TGCGCCAGCAGCTTGCCAGGGGTACAAGAGACCCAGTACTTC. It is translated as CASSLPGVQETQYF.

V usage is TRBV7-9 and J usage is TRBJ2-1; D is possibly TRBD1 (6 bases). Trimming removed 5 bases at V and 7 bases at J, with 21 bases between. The CDR3 totals 16 residues. Germline loops: CDR1 SEHNR, CDR2 FQNEAQ (reference sequence). CDR3 bases: TGTGCCAGCAGCCGTCTAGGACAGAACATATGGAATGAGCAGTTCTTC. Amino acid sequence: CASSRLGQNIWNEQFF.

This clone was observed a handful of times. Other DNA sequences in this specimen translate into the identical CDR3. The chain joins TRBV2 to TRBJ1-1; possibly TRBD1 for D (6 bases). Germline V gene sequence: CDR1 SNHLY, CDR2 FYNNEI. The CDR3 contains 14 residues. The germline V and J ends were trimmed by 3 bases and 4 bases, with 12 bases remaining between them. For the CDR3, the DNA is TGTGCCAGCAGTGACAGGGGTGTGGGCACTGAAGCTTTCTTT. Its translation is CASSDRGVGTEAFF.

V usage is TRBV19 and J usage is TRBJ2-7; D is ambiguous. There are 15 residues in the CDR3. The ends were cut back, 3 bases at V and 3 bases at J, with 15 bases in the middle. CDR1 and CDR2 (germline): LNHDA, SQIVND (reference sequence). In nucleotides, the CDR3 is TGTGCCAGTAGTATTCTACCGGGCACTAACTACGAGCAGTACTTC. This encodes CASSILPGTNYEQYF.